The 27 T cell receptor beta chains given below trace back to one sample, sequenced in a study of T cell clonotyping in hematopoietic cell transplantation. Profiling relied on immunoSEQ multiplex PCR, and the TCRdb table lists in-frame clones only, not all of them. Of roughly 13,000 clones in the sample, approximately 90% were seen once. Material for sequencing was peripheral blood mononuclear cells. Receptor source: a man aged 30-40 years in good health. Some clones in this sample may be carry-over from other donors' samples.

J is TRBJ1-4 and V is TRBV6-1, with TRBD1 identical over 7 bases. From germline, CDR1 is MNHNS and CDR2 SASEGT. V shed 6 bases, J shed 3 bases, and the junction held 4 bases outside the gene matches. CDR3 length: 14 amino acids. As DNA, the CDR3 is TGTGCCAGCAGGGAGGGGGCGGCTAATGAAAAACTGTTTTTT. Its translation is CASREGAANEKLFF.

The rearrangement uses TRBV5-6 and TRBJ1-5, with TRBD1 identical over 12 bases. The germline CDR1 and CDR2 sequences are SGHDT and YYEEEE. The CDR3 is 16 amino acids. Trimming removed 4 bases from V and 7 bases from J; junction bases left unmatched: 9. CDR3 residues: CASSRDRGLGMQPQHF. DNA for the CDR3: TGTGCCAGCAGCCGGGACAGGGGGCTAGGGATGCAGCCCCAGCATTTT.

The CDR3 loop reads CASSESGAPAGYTF. The CDR3 DNA follows: TGTGCCAGCAGTGAATCTGGGGCTCCCGCTGGCTACACCTTC. The chain combines TRBV25-1 with TRBJ1-2; maybe TRBD1 (5 bases). Trimming took off 1 base at V and 7 bases at J, with 13 bases between the two ends. Germline CDR1 is MGHDK and CDR2 is SYGVNS. The CDR3 spans 14 residues.

V and J are TRBV25-1 and TRBJ1-1; D gene ambiguous. Trimming removed 4 bases at V and 7 bases at J, with 7 bases between. This CDR3 has 11 amino acids. The germline V gene has CDR1 MGHDK and CDR2 SYGVNS. Written as DNA, the CDR3 is TGTGCCAGCAGTGCTAAGAATGAAGCTTTCTTT. Its protein product is CASSAKNEAFF.

The chain combines TRBV5-1 with TRBJ2-3; either TRBD1 or TRBD2 may supply D (5 bases each). The germline gives CDR1 SGHRS, CDR2 YFSETQ. The CDR3 is 17 residues long. Deletions cut 1 base from V and 3 bases from J, with 18 bases between. CDR3 loop: CASSLYPSGSGTDTQYF. The CDR3 region has the DNA TGCGCCAGCAGCTTGTATCCTTCAGGGAGTGGTACAGATACGCAGTATTTT.

This clone was found a few times. This chain links TRBV27 with TRBJ1-6; TRBD1 matches 8 bases. With 5 bases clipped from V and 6 bases from J, the junction kept 3 bases outside the gene matches. Germline values: CDR1 MNHEY, CDR2 SMNVEV (reference sequence). CDR3 length equals 14 residues. CDR3 sequence (DNA): TGTGCCAGCAGTCCCGGACAGGGTAATTCACCCCTCCACTTT. Amino acids: CASSPGQGNSPLHF.

The J gene is TRBJ2-1, the V gene TRBV27, with 8 bases identical to TRBD1. The V segment lost 7 bases and the J segment 0 bases; nucleotides outside the gene matches: 14. Germline V gives CDR1 MNHEY, CDR2 SMNVEV (reference sequence). The length of the CDR3 is 18 residues. The CDR3 coding sequence is TGTGCCAGCACCCCGGGACAGGTCTCCCTCCGCTCCTACAATGAGCAGTTCTTC. Encoded protein: CASTPGQVSLRSYNEQFF.

This chain joins TRBV2 and TRBJ1-1, with D perhaps TRBD1 (5 bases). Looked up from germline, CDR1 is SNHLY and CDR2 is FYNNEI. V was shortened by 7 bases and J by 4 bases, with 13 bases between the two germline ends. The CDR3 sequence is 13 residues long. CDR3 nucleotide sequence: TGTGCCAGCACCGCGATGAGGGGCACTGAAGCTTTCTTT. Amino acids: CASTAMRGTEAFF.

The gene calls are TRBV6-5 and TRBJ1-2, with D uncertain. Germline V gene lookup returns CDR1 MNHEY and CDR2 SVGAGI. CDR3 length: 11 amino acids. The germline V and J ends were trimmed by 6 bases and 4 bases, with 6 bases remaining between them. The CDR3: CASRGVYGYTF. CDR3 in DNA: TGTGCCAGCAGGGGCGTCTATGGCTACACCTTC.

This clone turned up a few times. V gene TRBV2 combines with J gene TRBJ2-7; 9 bases map to TRBD1. CDR3 length: 14 residues. Germline loops: CDR1 SNHLY, CDR2 FYNNEI. The V and J ends lost 7 bases and 5 bases, in that order; junction bases with no gene match: 9. This chain's CDR3 is CASTTTGGVDEQYF. The CDR3, as DNA: TGTGCCAGCACTACGACAGGGGGGGTCGACGAGCAGTACTTC.

The rearrangement uses TRBV30 and TRBJ1-6; 7 bases map to TRBD1. The CDR3 totals 12 residues. After removal of 5 bases from V and 8 bases from J, the junction contained 3 bases not matched to a gene. Germline values: CDR1 GTSNPN, CDR2 SVGIG (reference sequence). For the CDR3, the DNA is TGTGCCTGGTCTACAGGGGATTCACCCCTCCACTTT. It encodes CAWSTGDSPLHF.

The chain couples TRBV9 to TRBJ1-1; D not certain. The CDR3 totals 12 residues. Trimming took 0 bases from V and 4 from J, leaving 4 bases between them. Germline CDR1 reads SGDLS; CDR2 reads YYNGEE. DNA for the CDR3: TGTGCCAGCAGCGTAGGGGGCACTGAAGCTTTCTTT. This sequence encodes CASSVGGTEAFF.

V usage is TRBV4-3 and J usage is TRBJ1-4; D might be TRBD1 (6 bases). Trimming took 0 bases from V and 0 from J, leaving 14 bases between them. Germline assignment: CDR1 LGHNA and CDR2 YSLEER. CDR3 length: 18 amino acids. CDR3 sequence: CASSQEGSWTATNEKLFF. CDR3 sequence (DNA): TGCGCCAGCAGCCAAGAAGGTTCGTGGACAGCAACTAATGAAAAACTGTTTTTT.

This clone was recorded only once. This chain joins TRBV7-3 and TRBJ2-5; 11 positions match TRBD1. The V and J ends lost 5 bases and 2 bases, in that order; junction bases with no gene match: 7. The germline V gene has CDR1 SGHTA and CDR2 FQGTGA. The CDR3 loop spans 16 amino acids. The CDR3 region is CASSLSGTGGQETQYF. The CDR3 coding sequence is TGTGCCAGCAGCCTATCCGGGACAGGGGGGCAAGAGACCCAGTACTTC.

The sample holds one count of this clone. The J gene is TRBJ1-2, the V gene TRBV4-1; the D gene is possibly TRBD1 (5 bases). From germline, CDR1 is MGHRA and CDR2 YSYEKL. This CDR3 is built from 15 residues. The ends were cut back, 0 bases at V and 4 bases at J, with 12 bases in the middle. CDR3 sequence reads: CASSQDSGMTYGYTF. Here the CDR3 DNA reads TGCGCCAGCAGCCAAGATTCAGGGATGACCTATGGCTACACCTTC.

The rearrangement uses TRBV7-2 and TRBJ2-2; either TRBD1 or TRBD2 may supply D (5 bases each). Trimming pared 5 bases from V and 2 bases from J, leaving 9 bases between. Germline V gene data show CDR1 as SGHTA and CDR2 as FQGNSA. CDR3 length equals 14 residues. CDR3 protein: CASSRDHNTGELFF. The DNA for the CDR3 is TGTGCCAGCAGCCGGGACCACAACACCGGGGAGCTGTTTTTT.

This chain links TRBV2 with TRBJ2-7, with a tentative D call TRBD1 (6 bases). The CDR3 is 11 amino acids. CDR1 is SNHLY and CDR2 is FYNNEI in the germline V gene. V lost 8 bases, J lost 6 bases, and 11 bases lay in between. The CDR3 bases are TGTGCCAGCTCAAGACAGGTCGAGCAGTACTTC. Its protein is CASSRQVEQYF.

The gene calls are TRBV5-8 and TRBJ1-5, with TRBD1 as a possible D gene (6 bases). CDR1 is SGHTS, CDR2 YDEGEE, per germline. Trimming removed 0 bases at V and 7 bases at J, with 17 bases between. The CDR3 extends over 16 amino acids. The CDR3 spells CASSLGRGIFTQPQHF. The CDR3 DNA is TGTGCCAGCAGCTTGGGCAGGGGAATTTTCACGCAGCCCCAGCATTTT.

The chain is built from TRBV29-1 and TRBJ2-7; TRBD1 is a possible D gene (5 bases). Trimming stripped 7 bases from V and 3 bases from J, with 10 bases between. This CDR3 is 11 amino acids long. The germline V gene has CDR1 SQVTM and CDR2 ANQGSEA. The CDR3, as DNA: TGCAGCGCGGACATAGGCTACGAGCAGTACTTC. Amino acids: CSADIGYEQYF.

This CDR3 reads CASSLLSAGETQYF. The CDR3 coding sequence is TGTGCCAGCAGTTTACTGTCCGCAGGGGAGACCCAGTACTTC. This chain connects TRBV28 to TRBJ2-5, with a possible D match to TRBD1 (5 bases). The CDR3 runs to 14 residues. Germline V gives CDR1 MDHEN, CDR2 SYDVKM. V gave up 2 bases and J gave up 5 bases, with 12 bases separating them.

The chain uses TRBV5-5 and TRBJ2-3; no clear D. The germline gives CDR1 SGHKS, CDR2 YYEKEE (reference sequence). CDR3 length: 13 amino acids. V was pared by 10 bases and J by 1 base, with 13 bases between. The CDR3, as DNA: TGTGCCTCCACGCAATACGGCACAGATACGCAGTATTTT. Protein product: CASTQYGTDTQYF.

The V call is TRBV5-4, the J call TRBJ1-1; D perhaps matches TRBD1 (5 bases). V was cut by 0 bases and J by 5 bases, with 14 bases left in between. Germline CDR1 SGHNT, CDR2 YYREEE (reference sequence). The length of the CDR3 is 15 residues. The CDR3 region is CASSLEDTEPTEAFF. DNA of the CDR3: TGTGCCAGCAGCTTGGAGGACACTGAGCCAACTGAAGCTTTCTTT.

The chain employs TRBV14 and TRBJ1-1, with TRBD1 matching over 7 bases. The ends lost 4 bases at V and 4 bases at J; junction bases unmatched: 18. Germline CDR1 SGHDN, CDR2 FVKESK. The CDR3 loop spans 18 amino acids. The chain's CDR3 is CASSPPNRLTGSRTEAFF. In DNA form, the CDR3 reads TGTGCCAGCAGCCCTCCGAACCGTTTGACAGGGTCTCGCACTGAAGCTTTCTTT.

The gene calls are TRBV1 and TRBJ2-7; the DNA was not compared with TRBD2, the D call given in the table. TRBV1 is a known pseudogene. CDR3 length: 24 residues. The CDR3 DNA is TGCACCAGCAGCCGTACCCGGGAATTAGACTCTGGGACTAGCGTAACCCTTAACTCCTACGAGCAGTACTTC. Protein product: CTSSRTRELDSGTSVTLNSYEQYF.

The genes are TRBV29-1 and TRBJ1-3; D not resolved. The CDR3 covers 13 residues. V lost 6 bases and J 0 bases, leaving 9 bases between the germline ends. From germline, CDR1 is SQVTM and CDR2 ANQGSEA. CDR3 protein: CSVSDRSGNTIYF. The CDR3 DNA reads as TGCAGCGTCAGTGATCGCTCTGGAAACACCATATATTTT.

This sequence joins TRBV11-2 and TRBJ1-3, with D unclear. CDR3 length: 16 residues. V was pared by 0 bases and J by 1 base, with 10 bases between. Germline V gene data show CDR1 as SGHAT and CDR2 as FQNNGV. The CDR3, as DNA: TGTGCCAGCAGCTTAGATCTAGGGAGATCTGGAAACACCATATATTTT. Translated: CASSLDLGRSGNTIYF.

This clone was detected once. The chain employs TRBV4-3 and TRBJ2-2; D perhaps matches TRBD1 (6 bases). CDR1 is LGHNA and CDR2 is YSLEER in the germline V gene. The CDR3 totals 14 residues. V was trimmed by 6 bases and J by 2 bases, leaving 10 bases between them. The CDR3 DNA is TGCGCCAGCAGTGCACAGGGTAACACCGGGGAGCTGTTTTTT. Translated, it gives CASSAQGNTGELFF.